Each of the 10 T cell receptor beta chains below was sequenced from the same sample in a study of neurological immune-mediated disorders. TCRdb fed the 5' RACE reads into MiXCR, producing one record per CDR3 protein. The table records approximately 46,000 distinct CDR3 sequences, approximately 2.8% of them present only once. Sequenced: PBMCs. These receptors were taken from a woman aged 45-59 years with multiple sclerosis.

This clonotype was counted many times. The chain has TRBV9 and TRBJ2-5; 11 bases agree with TRBD2. Germline-derived CDR1 and CDR2 are SGDLS and YYNGEE. This CDR3 has 16 amino acids. The V gene end was trimmed by 6 bases and the J gene end by 5 bases; junction bases not matched to a gene: 12. The CDR3 protein is CASTPTSGGFGETQYF. The CDR3 coding sequence is TGTGCCAGCACCCCTACTAGCGGGGGATTCGGGGAGACCCAGTACTTC.

This clonotype appeared many times. V and J are TRBV6-5 and TRBJ2-3; perhaps TRBD2 as D (5 bases). Trimming shortened V by 6 bases and J by 4 bases, and 20 bases separated the two germline ends. The germline V gene has CDR1 MNHEY and CDR2 SVGAGI. The CDR3 loop spans 16 amino acids. In DNA, the CDR3 is TGTGCCAGCAGCTCACCTTCTACTAGACCAGCAGATACGCAGTATTTT. This translates into CASSSPSTRPADTQYF.

This clonotype was detected many times. The chain joins TRBV5-1 to TRBJ2-1; D not certain. Trimming removed 0 bases at V and 4 bases at J, with 8 bases between. From germline, CDR1 is SGHRS and CDR2 YFSETQ. The CDR3 is 14 amino acids. The CDR3 protein is CASSLGLHYNEQFF. DNA of the CDR3: TGCGCCAGCAGCTTGGGGCTACATTACAATGAGCAGTTCTTC.

This clonotype was recorded many times. The genes are TRBV5-6 and TRBJ2-7, with 12 nucleotides matching TRBD2. The ends lost 3 bases at V and 3 bases at J; junction bases unmatched: 1. The CDR3 is 14 amino acids. Per germline, CDR1 SGHDT and CDR2 YYEEEE. CDR3 in amino acids: CASSSTSGSYEQYF. The CDR3 bases are TGTGCCAGCAGCTCGACTAGCGGGAGCTACGAGCAGTACTTC. Full variable domain (rest looked up from reference TRBV5-6 and TRBJ2-7): DAGVTQSPTHLIKTRGQQVTLRCSPKSGHDTVSWYQQALGQGPQFIFQYYEEEERQRGNFPDRFSGHQFPNYSSELNVNALLLGDSALYLCASSSTSGSYEQYFGPGTRLTVT.

This clonotype was found many times. The J gene is TRBJ2-5, the V gene TRBV10-3; tentative D call: TRBD2 (6 bases). CDR1 and CDR2 (germline): ENHRY, SYGVKD. V lost 0 bases and J lost 5, with 10 bases in between. This CDR3 has 14 amino acids. CDR3 DNA: TGTGCCATCAGTGAGTCGGGCGGGACGGAGACCCAGTACTTC. Its protein product is CAISESGGTETQYF.

This clonotype was observed at least ten times. This sequence joins TRBV7-2 and TRBJ2-7, with D unresolved. Trimming stripped 1 base from V and 2 bases from J, with 9 bases between. CDR3 length equals 14 residues. Germline V gives CDR1 SGHTA, CDR2 FQGNSA. CDR3 DNA: TGTGCCAGCAGCTTAGACCTCGGTCCCTACGAGCAGTACTTC. Translated, it gives CASSLDLGPYEQYF.

Remarks on this clonotype: One base away lies a much larger clone, so this may be a sequencing read error. The chain carries TRBV20-1 and TRBJ2-7; 11 bases line up with TRBD2. In germline, CDR1 is DFQATT, CDR2 SNEGSKA (reference sequence). The CDR3 extends over 14 amino acids. J lost 3 bases, V lost 5 bases, and 6 bases had no gene match. The CDR3 nucleotides read TGCAGTGCTCTATATAGCGGGAGGGGCTACGAGCAGTACTTC. It is translated as CSALYSGRGYEQYF.

This clonotype came up many times. The chain is built from TRBV27 and TRBJ1-1; D call uncertain. The CDR3 runs to 14 residues. Trimming left V 4 bases short and J 4 bases short, with 13 bases between. Germline loops: CDR1 MNHEY, CDR2 SMNVEV (reference sequence). The CDR3 DNA sequence: TGTGCCAGCAGTTCCCGGGTGCCGGGCACTGAAGCTTTCTTT. This codes for CASSSRVPGTEAFF.

In its sample, this clonotype was seen many times. This chain uses TRBV5-6 with TRBJ1-1, with D maybe TRBD1 (6 bases). Germline lookup yields CDR1 SGHDT and CDR2 YYEEEE. V was cut by 0 bases and J by 1 base, with 7 bases left in between. This CDR3 region has 14 residues. This CDR3 reads CASSLDRANTEAFF. CDR3 bases: TGTGCCAGCAGCTTGGACAGGGCGAACACTGAAGCTTTCTTT.

There are many counts of this clonotype. This rearrangement joins TRBV6-1 to TRBJ2-2; 8 bases agree with TRBD1. The CDR3 runs to 15 residues. The V and J ends lost 4 bases and 4 bases, in that order; junction bases with no gene match: 5. The germline gives CDR1 MNHNS, CDR2 SASEGT. CDR3 nucleotide sequence: TGTGCCAGCAGTGGACAGGGGCGCAGCACCGGGGAGCTGTTTTTT. The encoded protein is CASSGQGRSTGELFF.